The T cell receptor (beta chain) described here comes from a study of cytomegalovirus exposure and HLA in healthy donors. The CDR3 sequence is 14 residues long. The germline V gene encodes CDR1 SGHTA and CDR2 FQGNSA. The V end lost 4 bases, the J end lost 4 bases, and 13 bases lay between the germline ends. Use of 60 Vbeta and 13 Jbeta primers characterized the PCR. Data came from immunoSEQ multiplex PCR; TCRdb stores just in-frame clones and leaves some out. This sample carries 190,000 or so clones, roughly 77% of them seen once, and the ten largest clones take about 0.36%. Sample: PBMCs. This sequence was found in a male donor in good health and CMV-seropositive. V usage is TRBV7-2 and J usage is TRBJ1-2, with D possibly matching TRBD1 (6 bases). In nucleotides, the CDR3 is TGTGCCAGCAGCTCATCTGCAGGGGTCTATGGCTACACCTTC. Encoded protein: CASSSSAGVYGYTF.